This passage covers 15 T cell receptor beta chains from one sample sequenced in a study of T-cell reconstitution after alpha-beta-depleted transplantation in children. Unique molecular identifiers tagged the TCRbeta library. TCRdb processed the PCR reads anew with MiXCR; each CDR3 protein has one entry. Of 900,000 or so distinct CDR3 sequences listed, around 17% were seen once; the top ten hold approximately 5%. The specimen comprised PBMCs, mostly from graft donor cells, sampled 360 days after TCRalphabeta/CD19-depleted stem cell transplant. Receptors were obtained from a male patient younger than 18 who had a stem cell transplant for acute lymphoblastic leukemia, so the T cells may come from the graft donor.

CDR3 amino acids: CASSAGLAGGPRAGELFF. In nucleotides, the CDR3 is TGTGCCAGCAGCGCTGGACTAGCGGGAGGGCCTCGGGCCGGGGAGCTGTTTTTT. This chain uses TRBV11-2 with TRBJ2-2; 15 nucleotides match TRBD2. The CDR3 is 18 residues long. The J segment lost 6 bases and the V segment lost 5 bases, leaving 10 bases of the junction unmatched. Germline V gives CDR1 SGHAT, CDR2 FQNNGV.

There are a few counts of this clonotype. This CDR3 is CSAWDRASGNTIYF. CDR3 in DNA: TGCAGTGCTTGGGACAGGGCCTCTGGAAACACCATATATTTT. The rearrangement uses TRBV20-1 and TRBJ1-3; 9 bases are a match to TRBD1. This CDR3 is built from 14 residues. The germline V gene has CDR1 DFQATT and CDR2 SNEGSKA (reference sequence). Trimming cost V 5 bases and J 0 bases; bases outside gene matches: 2.

With respect to this clonotype: A clone one base away is much larger, so this may be a read error. The gene calls are TRBV5-1 and TRBJ1-2; possible D gene TRBD1, 6 bases. This CDR3 spans 15 amino acids. Germline V gene sequence: CDR1 SGHRS, CDR2 YFSETQ. CDR3 DNA: TGCGCCAGCAGCTCAGGGGTAGGACTCCTCTATGGCCACACCTTC. Amino acids: CASSSGVGLLYGHTF.

This clonotype appeared a few times. The rearrangement links TRBV27 to TRBJ2-7, with 13 nucleotides matching TRBD2. Germline CDR1 MNHEY, CDR2 SMNVEV (reference sequence). V lost 4 bases and J lost 7; bases outside the gene matches: 4. The CDR3 spans 14 residues. The CDR3 sequence: CASSSGTSGKEQYF. The CDR3 DNA follows: TGTGCCAGCAGTTCCGGGACTAGCGGGAAAGAGCAGTACTTC.

The J gene is TRBJ1-4, the V gene TRBV7-9; D is ambiguous. Germline loops: CDR1 SEHNR, CDR2 FQNEAQ (reference sequence). The CDR3 is 13 amino acids. Trimming stripped 6 bases from V and 7 bases from J, with 12 bases between. The CDR3 DNA is TGTGCCAGCAGGTTCGGAGGAGGTGAAAAACTGTTTTTT. Amino acid sequence: CASRFGGGEKLFF.

This clonotype occurred many times. This chain links TRBV9 with TRBJ2-7; no clear D gene. The CDR3 extends over 14 amino acids. Germline CDR1 and CDR2: SGDLS and YYNGEE. Trimming left V 0 bases short and J 6 bases short, with 13 bases between. CDR3: CASSVEPASAEQYF. The CDR3 nucleotides read TGTGCCAGCAGCGTAGAGCCCGCTAGTGCCGAGCAGTACTTC.

V usage is TRBV5-1 and J usage is TRBJ2-7, with D perhaps given as TRBD1 or TRBD2 (6 bases each). The CDR3 loop spans 16 amino acids. With 2 bases removed from V and 6 bases from J, the gap between germline ends came to 21 bases. Germline V gene data show CDR1 as SGHRS and CDR2 as YFSETQ. CDR3 loop: CASSLRPGARSSEQYF. CDR3 nucleotide sequence: TGCGCCAGCAGCTTAAGGCCGGGGGCTAGGTCGAGCGAGCAGTACTTC.

In this sample, this clonotype turned up many times. The rearrangement joins TRBV12-3 or TRBV12-4 to TRBJ2-7, with D maybe TRBD1 (5 bases). The CDR3 has 14 amino acids. V was cut by 5 bases and J by 1 base, with 12 bases left in between. CDR3 DNA sequence: TGTGCCAGCAGTCCTCAAAGGGGTTCCTACGAGCAGTACTTC. It specifies CASSPQRGSYEQYF.

The chain is built from TRBV15 and TRBJ2-1, with 7 bases matching TRBD1. Germline V lookup: CDR1 LNHNV, CDR2 YYDKDF (reference sequence). The CDR3 consists of 16 residues. After removal of 8 bases from V and 2 bases from J, the junction contained 12 bases not matched to a gene. DNA for the CDR3: TGTGCCACCGTCTTTAGAGGGGGCCAAACCTACAATGAGCAGTTCTTC. As protein: CATVFRGGQTYNEQFF.

This chain joins TRBV5-1 and TRBJ2-7; tentative D call: TRBD1 (6 bases). Per the germline V gene, CDR1 is SGHRS and CDR2 is YFSETQ. V was pared by 4 bases and J by 3 bases, with 17 bases between. The CDR3 runs to 15 residues. CDR3 amino acids: CASSRSSTGVYEQYF. The CDR3 DNA is TGCGCCAGCAGCCGGAGCTCGACAGGAGTCTACGAGCAGTACTTC.

This clonotype was counted at least ten times. The rearrangement uses TRBV20-1 and TRBJ2-7; D remains unclear. Germline CDR1 DFQATT, CDR2 SNEGSKA (reference sequence). This CDR3 has 13 residues. Trimming shortened V by 0 bases and J by 3 bases, and 9 bases separated the two germline ends. The CDR3 spells CSARDLGGYEQYF. In nucleotides, the CDR3 is TGCAGTGCTAGAGACTTAGGTGGCTACGAGCAGTACTTC.

This clonotype has just a few counts. The rearrangement joins TRBV11-2 to TRBJ2-1; maybe TRBD2 (5 bases). Germline CDR1 is SGHAT and CDR2 is FQNNGV. V was clipped by 1 base and J by 7 bases, with 11 bases between them. CDR3 length: 14 residues. CDR3 amino acids: CASSLVRGWNEQFF. The CDR3 nucleotides are TGTGCCAGCAGCTTAGTCCGGGGATGGAATGAGCAGTTCTTC.

This clonotype was seen more than once but under ten times. The chain joins TRBV29-1 to TRBJ1-2; D is unresolved. With 3 bases removed from V and 6 bases from J, the gap between germline ends came to 5 bases. Germline CDR1 SQVTM, CDR2 ANQGSEA. The length of the CDR3 is 10 residues. For the CDR3, the DNA is TGCAGCGTTGATTACGATGGCTACACCTTC. Protein: CSVDYDGYTF.

Of note for this clonotype: Because the CDR3's place on the DNA is in doubt, the DNA is left out and the CDR3 is given as listed by TCRdb. V usage is TRBV15 and J usage is TRBJ2-1. The CDR3 length is 19 residues, termini included. The germline V gene has CDR1 LNHNV and CDR2 YYDKDF (reference sequence). The chain's CDR3 is CATSRHLQFGSSLDNEQFF.

This chain joins TRBV29-1 and TRBJ2-1; 12 positions match TRBD2. Germline V gene lookup returns CDR1 SQVTM and CDR2 ANQGSEA. J lost 3 bases, V lost 5 bases, and 11 bases had no gene match. The CDR3 totals 17 residues. CDR3 region: CSVRGRGLAGSYNEQFF. Written as DNA, the CDR3 is TGCAGCGTTAGGGGGAGAGGACTAGCGGGAAGCTACAATGAGCAGTTCTTC.